This TCR beta chain was sequenced in a study of blood T cell repertoires in COVID-19. Study overall: PBMCs, B-cell-depleted T cells, or T cells provided the cDNA or gDNA that made up the material.

Clones were sequenced by immunoSEQ multiplex PCR, and TCRdb holds only the in-frame ones, with some missing. The table has tens of thousands of clones, 88% seen once. This CDR3 is 13 amino acids long. The V end was cut by 3 bases, the J end by 6 bases, with 12 bases between. Germline V gives CDR1 MDHEN, CDR2 SYDVKM. The gene calls are TRBV28 and TRBJ2-7; maybe TRBD2 (6 bases). Sequenced: peripheral blood. The sequence was obtained from a human donor in a cohort sampled during active COVID-19. In nucleotides, the CDR3 is TGTGCCAGCAGTTTGGTAGCGGTCCCCGAGCAGTACTTC. Encoded protein: CASSLVAVPEQYF.